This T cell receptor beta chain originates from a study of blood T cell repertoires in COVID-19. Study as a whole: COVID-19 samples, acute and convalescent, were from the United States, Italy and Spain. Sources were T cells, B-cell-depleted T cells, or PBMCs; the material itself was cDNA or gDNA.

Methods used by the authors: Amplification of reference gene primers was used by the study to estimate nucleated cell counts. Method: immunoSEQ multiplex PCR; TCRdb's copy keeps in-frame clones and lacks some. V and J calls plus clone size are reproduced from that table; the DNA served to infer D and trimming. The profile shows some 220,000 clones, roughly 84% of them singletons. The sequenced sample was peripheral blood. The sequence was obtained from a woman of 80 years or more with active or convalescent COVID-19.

The CDR3 reads CASSLVLGGSGDTQYF. In DNA form, the CDR3 reads TGTGCCAGCAGCTTAGTGCTCGGGGGGTCAGGAGATACGCAGTATTTT. The chain carries TRBV7-2 and TRBJ2-3; 7 positions agree with TRBD2. V was clipped by 1 base and J by 5 bases; unmatched bases: 9. CDR1 is SGHTA, CDR2 FQGNSA, per germline. The CDR3 loop spans 16 amino acids.